Below are 5 T cell receptor beta chains sequenced from a single sample in a study of shared clonotypes between healthy human individuals (dated by TCRdb to about 2020). The receptor library was made with the immunoSEQ multiplex PCR assay. TCRdb carries this immuneACCESS record with in-frame sequences only. Its versions omit some clonotypes, under half of them owing to an unresolved V gene in the studies checked, with the rest unexplained. The sample table records hundreds of thousands of clones; about 74% of these occur just once. The ten largest account for about 1.7% of the sample. Source material: memory CD4+ T cells sorted from blood. The cell subset or site label for this specimen denotes: CD45RA-negative fraction. Every receptor here comes from a woman aged 25 to 45 in good health.

The V and J genes are TRBV2 and TRBJ2-1; D perhaps matches TRBD1 (5 bases). The CDR3 has 12 amino acids. Germline CDR1 and CDR2: SNHLY and FYNNEI. V was shortened by 9 bases and J by 4 bases, with 10 bases between the two germline ends. Here the CDR3 reads CASATEYNEQFF. The DNA for the CDR3 is TGTGCCAGTGCGACAGAATACAATGAGCAGTTCTTC.

This clone has a handful of counts. The CDR3 DNA sequence: TGTGCCAGCAGCCTTGTCAGTGGAGACAATGAGCAGTTCTTC. Its protein product is CASSLVSGDNEQFF. V is TRBV7-2 and J is TRBJ2-1; D is undetermined. Germline V gene data show CDR1 as SGHTA and CDR2 as FQGNSA. V was clipped by 5 bases and J by 5 bases, with 13 bases between them. The CDR3 is made up of 14 amino acids.

CDR3 DNA sequence: TGTGCCTGGAGTCCGACTAGCGGGAATTACAATGAGCAGTTCTTC. Translation: CAWSPTSGNYNEQFF. The chain combines TRBV30 with TRBJ2-1; 11 bases are shared with TRBD2. Looked up from germline, CDR1 is GTSNPN and CDR2 is SVGIG (reference sequence). The J segment lost 4 bases and the V segment lost 2 bases, leaving 4 bases of the junction unmatched. The length of the CDR3 is 15 residues. Based on the CDR3 plus reference TRBV30 and TRBJ2-1, the full variable domain is SQTIHQWPATLVQPVGSPLSLECTVEGTSNPNLYWYRQAAGRGLQLLFYSVGIGQISSEVPQNLSASRPQDRQFILSSKKLLLSDSGFYLCAWSPTSGNYNEQFFGPGTRLTVL.

This chain links TRBV6-1 with TRBJ2-7; 7 bases align to TRBD1. Trimming at V came to 4 bases and at J to 0 bases, leaving 9 bases not matched to a gene. Germline CDR1 is MNHNS and CDR2 is SASEGT. The length of the CDR3 is 16 residues. The CDR3 sequence: CASSVTGDLSSYEQYF. In DNA form, the CDR3 reads TGTGCCAGCAGTGTAACAGGGGACCTAAGCTCCTACGAGCAGTACTTC.

There are a few counts of this clone. CDR3 region: CASSEADSSYGYTF. CDR3 DNA sequence: TGTGCCAGCAGTGAAGCGGACAGTTCCTATGGCTACACCTTC. The V and J genes are TRBV2 and TRBJ1-2; a possible D gene is TRBD1 (6 bases). V gave up 0 bases and J gave up 4 bases, with 9 bases separating them. The CDR3 loop spans 14 amino acids. The germline gives CDR1 SNHLY, CDR2 FYNNEI.